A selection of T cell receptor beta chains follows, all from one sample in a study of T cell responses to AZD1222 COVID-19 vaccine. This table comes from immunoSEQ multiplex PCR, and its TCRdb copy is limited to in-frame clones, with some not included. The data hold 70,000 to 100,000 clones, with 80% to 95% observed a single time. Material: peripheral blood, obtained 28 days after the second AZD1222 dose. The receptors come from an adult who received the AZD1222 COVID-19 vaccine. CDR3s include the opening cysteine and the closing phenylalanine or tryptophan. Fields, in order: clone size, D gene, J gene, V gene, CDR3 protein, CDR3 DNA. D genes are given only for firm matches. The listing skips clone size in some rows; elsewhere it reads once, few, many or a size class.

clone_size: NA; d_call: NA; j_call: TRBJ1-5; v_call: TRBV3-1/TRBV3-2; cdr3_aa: CATPGSRQPQHF; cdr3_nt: TGTGCCACCCCAGGGAGCCGACAGCCCCAGCATTTT
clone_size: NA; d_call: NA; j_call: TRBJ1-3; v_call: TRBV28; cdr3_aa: CASQTSGNTIYF; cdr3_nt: TGTGCCAGCCAGACCTCTGGAAACACCATATATTTT
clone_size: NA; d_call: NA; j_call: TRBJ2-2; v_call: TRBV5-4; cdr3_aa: CASSYEDTGELFF; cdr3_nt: TGTGCCAGCAGCTACGAAGACACCGGGGAGCTGTTTTTT
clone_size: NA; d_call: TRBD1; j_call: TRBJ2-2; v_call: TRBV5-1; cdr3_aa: CASSQLRRQGTNTGELFF; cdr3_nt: TGCGCCAGCAGCCAACTCCGCCGACAGGGAACCAACACCGGGGAGCTGTTTTTT
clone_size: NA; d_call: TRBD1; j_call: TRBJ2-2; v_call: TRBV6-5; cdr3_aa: CASSYSRTGFAGELFF; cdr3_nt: TGTGCCAGCAGTTACTCTCGGACAGGGTTTGCCGGGGAGCTGTTTTTT
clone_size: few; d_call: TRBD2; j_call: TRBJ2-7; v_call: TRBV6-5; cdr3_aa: CASRTSGHSYEQYF; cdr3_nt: TGTGCCAGCAGGACTAGCGGTCACTCCTACGAGCAGTACTTC
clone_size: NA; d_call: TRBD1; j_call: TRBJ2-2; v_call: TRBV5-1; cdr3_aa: CASRGGANTGELFF; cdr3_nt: TGCGCCAGCAGAGGGGGCGCGAACACCGGGGAGCTGTTTTTT
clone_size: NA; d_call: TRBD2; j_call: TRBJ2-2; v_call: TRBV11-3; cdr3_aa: CASSSGLAGTGELFF; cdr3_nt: TGTGCCAGCAGCTCGGGACTAGCGGGCACCGGGGAGCTGTTTTTT
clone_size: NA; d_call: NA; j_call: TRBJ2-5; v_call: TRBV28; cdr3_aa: CASSFPVLKAQYF; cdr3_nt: TGTGCCAGCAGTTTCCCTGTTCTGAAAGCCCAGTACTTC
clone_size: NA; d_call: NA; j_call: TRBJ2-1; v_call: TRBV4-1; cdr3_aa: CASSHPWTEYNEQFF; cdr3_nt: TGCGCCAGCAGCCATCCATGGACAGAATACAATGAGCAGTTCTTC
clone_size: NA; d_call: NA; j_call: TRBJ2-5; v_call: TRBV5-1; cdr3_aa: CASSLRFETQYF; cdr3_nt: TGCGCCAGCAGCTTGCGGTTCGAGACCCAGTACTTC
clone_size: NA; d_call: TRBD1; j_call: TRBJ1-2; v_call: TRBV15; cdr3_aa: CATSRGGTGQGAGYTF; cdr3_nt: TGTGCCACCAGCAGAGGAGGGACGGGACAGGGGGCCGGCTACACCTTC
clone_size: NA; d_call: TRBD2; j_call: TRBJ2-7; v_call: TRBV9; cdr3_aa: CASSPWGGSAEQYF; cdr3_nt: TGTGCCAGCAGCCCATGGGGGGGGTCCGCCGAGCAGTACTTC
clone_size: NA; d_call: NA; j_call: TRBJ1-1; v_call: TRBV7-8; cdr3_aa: CASSQSEGSFMNTEAFF; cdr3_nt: TGTGCCAGCAGCCAGAGCGAAGGGTCGTTCATGAACACTGAAGCTTTCTTT
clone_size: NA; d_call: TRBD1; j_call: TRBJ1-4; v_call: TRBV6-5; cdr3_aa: CASRDYDRANEKLFF; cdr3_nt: TGTGCCAGCAGAGATTACGACAGGGCTAATGAAAAACTGTTTTTT
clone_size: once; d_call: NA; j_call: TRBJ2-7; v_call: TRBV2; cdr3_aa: CASRGTPSLHEQYF; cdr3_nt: TGTGCCAGCAGAGGGACTCCCAGTCTCCACGAGCAGTACTTC
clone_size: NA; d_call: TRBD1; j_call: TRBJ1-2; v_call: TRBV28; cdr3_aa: CASLGVGGQGRNGYTF; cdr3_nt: TGTGCCAGCCTGGGGGTGGGAGGACAGGGGAGGAATGGCTACACCTTC
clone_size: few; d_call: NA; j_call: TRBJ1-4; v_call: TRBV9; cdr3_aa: CASSEEDAGKEKLFF; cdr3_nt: TGTGCCAGCAGCGAAGAGGACGCTGGGAAAGAAAAACTGTTTTTT
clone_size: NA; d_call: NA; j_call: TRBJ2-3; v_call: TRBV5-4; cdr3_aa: CASSLDKGVTQYF; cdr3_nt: TGTGCCAGCAGCTTGGACAAGGGGGTTACGCAGTATTTT
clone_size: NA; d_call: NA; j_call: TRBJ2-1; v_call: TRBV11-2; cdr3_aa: CASTGLNEQFF; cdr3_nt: TGTGCCAGCACGGGGCTCAATGAGCAGTTCTTC
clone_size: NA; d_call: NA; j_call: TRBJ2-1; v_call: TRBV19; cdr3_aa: CASSAAGVSSYNEQFF; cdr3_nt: TGTGCCAGTAGTGCTGCCGGGGTAAGCTCCTACAATGAGCAGTTCTTC
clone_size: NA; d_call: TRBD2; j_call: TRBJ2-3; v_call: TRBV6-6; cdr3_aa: CASRGVDTQYF; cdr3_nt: TGTGCCAGCCGGGGGGTAGATACGCAGTATTTT
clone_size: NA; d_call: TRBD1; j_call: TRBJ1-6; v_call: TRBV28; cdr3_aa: CASSSDRVYNSPLHF; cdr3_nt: TGTGCCAGCAGTTCGGACAGGGTCTATAATTCACCCCTCCACTTT
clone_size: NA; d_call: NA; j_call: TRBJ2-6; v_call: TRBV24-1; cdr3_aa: CATSDSGGAGANVLTF; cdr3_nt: TGTGCCACCAGTGATTCGGGGGGCGCTGGGGCCAACGTCCTGACTTTC
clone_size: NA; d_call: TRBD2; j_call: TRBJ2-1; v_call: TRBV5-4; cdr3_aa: CASSRKRESYNEQFF; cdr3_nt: TGTGCCAGCAGCCGGAAGCGGGAGTCCTACAATGAGCAGTTCTTC
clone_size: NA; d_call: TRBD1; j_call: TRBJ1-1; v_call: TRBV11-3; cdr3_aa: CASSPGTGSPDTEAFF; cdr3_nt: TGTGCCAGCAGCCCAGGGACAGGGTCCCCGGACACTGAAGCTTTCTTT
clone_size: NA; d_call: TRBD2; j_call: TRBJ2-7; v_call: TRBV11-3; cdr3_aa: CASSLTSGGYEQYF; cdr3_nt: TGTGCCAGCAGCTTGACTAGCGGGGGATACGAGCAGTACTTC
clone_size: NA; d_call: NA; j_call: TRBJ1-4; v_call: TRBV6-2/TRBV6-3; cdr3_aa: CASSYVLGLNEKLFF; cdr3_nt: TGTGCCAGCAGTTACGTTCTAGGATTGAATGAAAAACTGTTTTTT
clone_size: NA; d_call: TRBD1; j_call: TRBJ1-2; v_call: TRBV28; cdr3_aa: CASHSQGAGDYGYTF; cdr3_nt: TGTGCCAGCCATTCCCAGGGGGCAGGGGACTATGGCTACACCTTC
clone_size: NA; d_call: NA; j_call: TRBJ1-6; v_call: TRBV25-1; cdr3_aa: CASRQGYNSPLHF; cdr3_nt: TGTGCCAGCAGGCAGGGTTATAATTCACCCCTCCACTTT
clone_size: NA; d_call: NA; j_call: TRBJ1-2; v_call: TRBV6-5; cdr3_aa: CASSYTPGGGYTF; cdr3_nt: TGTGCCAGCAGTTACACGCCTGGGGGTGGCTACACCTTC
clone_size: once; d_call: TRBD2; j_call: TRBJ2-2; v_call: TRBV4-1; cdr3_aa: CASSQDKNAGLAFGELFF; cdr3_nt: TGCGCCAGCAGCCAAGATAAGAATGCAGGACTAGCGTTCGGGGAGCTGTTTTTT
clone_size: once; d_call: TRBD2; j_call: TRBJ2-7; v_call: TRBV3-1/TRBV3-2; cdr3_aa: CASRYRLAGGSYEQYF; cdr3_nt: TGTGCCAGCAGGTACAGACTAGCGGGGGGTTCCTACGAGCAGTACTTC
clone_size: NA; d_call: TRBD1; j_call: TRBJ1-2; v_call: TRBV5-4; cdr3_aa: CASSPGQSGYGYTF; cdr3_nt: TGTGCCAGCAGCCCGGGACAGTCGGGCTATGGCTACACCTTC
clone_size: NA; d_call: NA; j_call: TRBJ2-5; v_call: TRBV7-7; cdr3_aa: CASSPTGRVTGGTQYF; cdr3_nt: TGTGCCAGCAGCCCAACGGGCCGGGTCACTGGGGGGACCCAGTACTTC
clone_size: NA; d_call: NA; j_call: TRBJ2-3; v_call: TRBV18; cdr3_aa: CASSAGLPTDTQYF; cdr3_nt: TGTGCCAGCTCAGCGGGACTTCCCACAGATACGCAGTATTTT
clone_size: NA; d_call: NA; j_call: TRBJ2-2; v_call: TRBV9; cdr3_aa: CASSVVGETGELFF; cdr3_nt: TGTGCCAGCAGCGTAGTCGGGGAGACCGGGGAGCTGTTTTTT
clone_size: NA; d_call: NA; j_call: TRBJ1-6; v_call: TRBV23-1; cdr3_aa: CASSLSGAPASSVRHSPLHF; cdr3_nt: TGCGCCAGCAGTCTTTCCGGGGCACCGGCGTCCTCGGTCCGACATTCACCCCTCCACTTT
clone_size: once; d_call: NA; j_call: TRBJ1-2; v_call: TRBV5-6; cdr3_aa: CASSPAGWANYGYTF; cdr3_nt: TGTGCCAGCAGCCCAGCGGGGTGGGCTAACTATGGCTACACCTTC
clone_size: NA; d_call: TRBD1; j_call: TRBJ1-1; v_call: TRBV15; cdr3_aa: CATSRATGVGTEAFF; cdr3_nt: TGTGCCACCAGCAGGGCTACAGGGGTTGGCACTGAAGCTTTCTTT
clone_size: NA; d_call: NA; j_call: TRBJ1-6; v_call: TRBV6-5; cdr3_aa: CASRTGFNSPLHF; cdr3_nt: TGTGCCAGCAGGACAGGCTTTAATTCACCCCTCCACTTT
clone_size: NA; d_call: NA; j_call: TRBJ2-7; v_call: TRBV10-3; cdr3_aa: CAISESILGAYEQYF; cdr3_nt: TGTGCCATCAGTGAGTCGATACTAGGGGCCTACGAGCAGTACTTC
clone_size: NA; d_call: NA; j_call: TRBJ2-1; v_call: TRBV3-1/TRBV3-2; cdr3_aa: CASSQSAASGQFF; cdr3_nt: TGTGCCAGCAGCCAGTCAGCGGCGAGCGGGCAGTTCTTC
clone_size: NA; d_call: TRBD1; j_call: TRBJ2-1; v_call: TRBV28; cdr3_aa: CASSLRDRAYNEQFF; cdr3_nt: TGTGCCAGCAGCCTCCGGGACAGGGCCTACAATGAGCAGTTCTTC
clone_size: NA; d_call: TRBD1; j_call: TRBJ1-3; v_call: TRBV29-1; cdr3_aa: CSVRDRESGNTIYF; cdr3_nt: TGCAGCGTTCGCGACAGGGAGTCTGGAAACACCATATATTTT
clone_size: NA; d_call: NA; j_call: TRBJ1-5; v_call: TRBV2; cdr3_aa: CASSEGRARYSNQPQHF; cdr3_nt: TGTGCCAGCAGTGAGGGCAGGGCCCGTTATAGCAATCAGCCCCAGCATTTT
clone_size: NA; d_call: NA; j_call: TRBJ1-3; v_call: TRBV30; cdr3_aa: CAWKTSGNTIYF; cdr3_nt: TGTGCCTGGAAAACCTCTGGAAACACCATATATTTT
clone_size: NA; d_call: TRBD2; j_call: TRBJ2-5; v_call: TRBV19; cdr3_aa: CASSIRPAGGETQYF; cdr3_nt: TGTGCCAGTAGTATCCGGCCGGCGGGAGGAGAGACCCAGTACTTC
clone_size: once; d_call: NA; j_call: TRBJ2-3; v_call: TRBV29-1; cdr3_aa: CSVEKGTDTQYF; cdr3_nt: TGCAGCGTTGAAAAGGGCACAGATACGCAGTATTTT
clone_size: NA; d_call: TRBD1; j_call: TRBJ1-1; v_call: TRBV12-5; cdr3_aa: CASGHDRAEAFF; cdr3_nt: TGTGCTAGTGGTCACGACAGGGCTGAAGCTTTCTTT
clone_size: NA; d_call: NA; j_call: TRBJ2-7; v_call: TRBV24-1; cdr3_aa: CATSDSTTDEQYF; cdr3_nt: TGTGCCACCAGTGATTCGACGACAGACGAGCAGTACTTC
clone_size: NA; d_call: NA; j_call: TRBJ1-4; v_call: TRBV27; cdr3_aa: CASRVDATNEKLFF; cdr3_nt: TGTGCCAGCAGGGTGGATGCAACTAATGAAAAACTGTTTTTT
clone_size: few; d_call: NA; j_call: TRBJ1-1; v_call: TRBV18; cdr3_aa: CASSSTRGRLNTEAFF; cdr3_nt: TGTGCCAGCTCGTCAACCAGGGGACGGCTGAACACTGAAGCTTTCTTT
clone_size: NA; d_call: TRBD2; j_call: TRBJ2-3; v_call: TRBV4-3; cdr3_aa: CASSQGVSTTSGVRTDTQYF; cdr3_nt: TGCGCCAGCAGCCAAGGGGTCTCCACGACTAGCGGGGTTCGCACAGATACGCAGTATTTT
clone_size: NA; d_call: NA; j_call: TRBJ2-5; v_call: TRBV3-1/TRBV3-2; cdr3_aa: CASSQVWKETQYF; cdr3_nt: TGTGCCAGCAGCCAAGTATGGAAGGAGACCCAGTACTTC